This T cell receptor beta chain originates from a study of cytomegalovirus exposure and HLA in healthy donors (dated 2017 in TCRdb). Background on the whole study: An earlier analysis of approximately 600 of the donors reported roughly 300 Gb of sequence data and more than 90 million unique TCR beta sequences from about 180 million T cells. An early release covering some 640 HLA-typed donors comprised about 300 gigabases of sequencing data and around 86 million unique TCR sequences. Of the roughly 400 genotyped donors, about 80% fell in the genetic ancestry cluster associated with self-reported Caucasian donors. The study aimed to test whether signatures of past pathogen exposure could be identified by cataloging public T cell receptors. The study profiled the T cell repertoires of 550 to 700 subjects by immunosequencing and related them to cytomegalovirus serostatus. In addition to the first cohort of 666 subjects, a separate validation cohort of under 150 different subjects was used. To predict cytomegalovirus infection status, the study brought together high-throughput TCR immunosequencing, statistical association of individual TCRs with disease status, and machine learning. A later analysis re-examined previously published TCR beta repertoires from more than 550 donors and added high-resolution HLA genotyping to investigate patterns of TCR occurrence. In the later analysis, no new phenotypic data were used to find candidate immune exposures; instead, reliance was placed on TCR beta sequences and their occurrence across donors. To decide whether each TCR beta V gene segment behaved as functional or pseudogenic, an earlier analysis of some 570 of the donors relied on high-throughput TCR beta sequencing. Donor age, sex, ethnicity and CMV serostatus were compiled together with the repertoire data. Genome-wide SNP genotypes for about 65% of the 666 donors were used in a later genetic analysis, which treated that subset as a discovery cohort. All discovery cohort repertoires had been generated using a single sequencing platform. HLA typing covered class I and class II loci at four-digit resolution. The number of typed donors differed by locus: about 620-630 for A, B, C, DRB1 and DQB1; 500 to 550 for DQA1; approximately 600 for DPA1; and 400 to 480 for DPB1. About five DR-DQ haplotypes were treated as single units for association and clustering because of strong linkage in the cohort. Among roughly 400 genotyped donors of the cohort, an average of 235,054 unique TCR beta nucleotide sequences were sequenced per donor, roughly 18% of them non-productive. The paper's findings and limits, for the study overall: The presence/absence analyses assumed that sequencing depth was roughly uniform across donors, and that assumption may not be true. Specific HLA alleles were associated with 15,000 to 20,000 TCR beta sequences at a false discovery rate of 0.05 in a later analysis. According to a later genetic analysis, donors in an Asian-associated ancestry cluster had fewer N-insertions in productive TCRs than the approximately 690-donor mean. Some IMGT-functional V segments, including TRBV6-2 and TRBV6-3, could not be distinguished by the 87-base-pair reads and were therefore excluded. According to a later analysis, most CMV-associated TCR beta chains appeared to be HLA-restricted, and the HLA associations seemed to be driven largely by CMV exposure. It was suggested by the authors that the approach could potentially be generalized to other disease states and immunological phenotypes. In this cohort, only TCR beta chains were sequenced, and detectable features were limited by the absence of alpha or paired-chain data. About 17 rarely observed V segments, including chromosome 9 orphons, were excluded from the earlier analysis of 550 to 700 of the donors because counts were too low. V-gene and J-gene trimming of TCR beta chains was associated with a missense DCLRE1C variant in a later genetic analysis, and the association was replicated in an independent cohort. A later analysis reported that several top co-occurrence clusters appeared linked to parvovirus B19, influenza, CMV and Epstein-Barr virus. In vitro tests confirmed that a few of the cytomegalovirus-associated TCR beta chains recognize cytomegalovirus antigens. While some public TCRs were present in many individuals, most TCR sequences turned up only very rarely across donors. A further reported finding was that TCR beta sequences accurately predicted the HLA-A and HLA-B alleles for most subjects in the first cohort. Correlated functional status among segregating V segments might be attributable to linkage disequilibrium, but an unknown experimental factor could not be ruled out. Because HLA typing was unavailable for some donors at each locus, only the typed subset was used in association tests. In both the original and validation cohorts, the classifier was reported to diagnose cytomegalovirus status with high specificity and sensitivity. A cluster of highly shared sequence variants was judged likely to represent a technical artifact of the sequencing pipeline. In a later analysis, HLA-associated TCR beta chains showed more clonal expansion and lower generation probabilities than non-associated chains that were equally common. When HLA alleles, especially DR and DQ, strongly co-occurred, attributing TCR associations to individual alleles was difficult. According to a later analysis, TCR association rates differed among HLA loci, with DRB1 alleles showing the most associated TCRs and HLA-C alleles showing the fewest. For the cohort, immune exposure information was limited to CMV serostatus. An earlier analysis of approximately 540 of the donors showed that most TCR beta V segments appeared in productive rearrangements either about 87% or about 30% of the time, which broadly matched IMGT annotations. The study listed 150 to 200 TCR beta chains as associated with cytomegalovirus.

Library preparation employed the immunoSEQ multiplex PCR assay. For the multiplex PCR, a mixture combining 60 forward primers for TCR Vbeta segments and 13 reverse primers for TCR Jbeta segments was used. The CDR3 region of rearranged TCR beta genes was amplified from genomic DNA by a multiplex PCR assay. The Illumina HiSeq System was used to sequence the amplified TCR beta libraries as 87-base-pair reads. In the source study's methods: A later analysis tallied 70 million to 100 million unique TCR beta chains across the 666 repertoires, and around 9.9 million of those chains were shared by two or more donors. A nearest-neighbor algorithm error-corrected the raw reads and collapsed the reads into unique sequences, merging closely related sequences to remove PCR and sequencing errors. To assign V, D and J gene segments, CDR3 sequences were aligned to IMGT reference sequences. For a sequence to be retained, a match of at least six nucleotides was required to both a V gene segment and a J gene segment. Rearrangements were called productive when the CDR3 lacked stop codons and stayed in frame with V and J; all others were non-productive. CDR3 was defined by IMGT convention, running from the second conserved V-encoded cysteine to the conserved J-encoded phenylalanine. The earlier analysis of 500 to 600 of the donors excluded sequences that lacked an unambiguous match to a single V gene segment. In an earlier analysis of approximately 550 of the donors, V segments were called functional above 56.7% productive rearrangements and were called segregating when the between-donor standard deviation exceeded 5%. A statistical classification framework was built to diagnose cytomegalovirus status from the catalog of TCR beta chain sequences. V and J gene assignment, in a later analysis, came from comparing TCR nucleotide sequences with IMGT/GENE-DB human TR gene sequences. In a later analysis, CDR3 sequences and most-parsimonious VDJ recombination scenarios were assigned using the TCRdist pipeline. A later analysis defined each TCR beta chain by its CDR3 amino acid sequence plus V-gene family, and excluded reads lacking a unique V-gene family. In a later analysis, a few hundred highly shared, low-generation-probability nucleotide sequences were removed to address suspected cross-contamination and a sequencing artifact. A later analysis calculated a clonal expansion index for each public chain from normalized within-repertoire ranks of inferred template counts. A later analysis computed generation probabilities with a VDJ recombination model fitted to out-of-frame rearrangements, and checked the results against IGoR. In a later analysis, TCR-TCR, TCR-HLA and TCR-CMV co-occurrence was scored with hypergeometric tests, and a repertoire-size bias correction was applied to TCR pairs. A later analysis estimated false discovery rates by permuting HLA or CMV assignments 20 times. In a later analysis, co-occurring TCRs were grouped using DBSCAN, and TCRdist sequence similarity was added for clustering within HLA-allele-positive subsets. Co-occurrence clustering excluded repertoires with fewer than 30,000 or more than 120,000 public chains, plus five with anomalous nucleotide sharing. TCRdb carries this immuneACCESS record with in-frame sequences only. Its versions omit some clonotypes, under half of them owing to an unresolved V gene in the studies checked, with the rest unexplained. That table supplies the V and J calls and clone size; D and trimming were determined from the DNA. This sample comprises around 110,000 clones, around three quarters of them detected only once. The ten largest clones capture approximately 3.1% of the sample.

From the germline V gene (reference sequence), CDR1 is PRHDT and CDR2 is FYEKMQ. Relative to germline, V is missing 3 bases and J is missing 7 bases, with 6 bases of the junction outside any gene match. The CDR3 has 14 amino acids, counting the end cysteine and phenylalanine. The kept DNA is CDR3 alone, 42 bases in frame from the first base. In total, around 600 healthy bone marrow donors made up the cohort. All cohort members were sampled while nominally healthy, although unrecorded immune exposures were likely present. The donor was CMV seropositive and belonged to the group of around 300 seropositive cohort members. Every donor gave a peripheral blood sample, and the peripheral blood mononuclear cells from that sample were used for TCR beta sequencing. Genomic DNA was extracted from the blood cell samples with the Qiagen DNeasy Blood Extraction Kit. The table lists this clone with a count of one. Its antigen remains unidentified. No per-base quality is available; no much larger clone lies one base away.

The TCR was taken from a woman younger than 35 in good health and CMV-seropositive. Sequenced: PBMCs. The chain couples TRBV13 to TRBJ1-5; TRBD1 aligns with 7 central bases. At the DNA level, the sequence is TGTGCCAGCAGCTTGACAGGGCAGGGGCAGCCCCAGCATTTT. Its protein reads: CASSLTGQGQPQHF.